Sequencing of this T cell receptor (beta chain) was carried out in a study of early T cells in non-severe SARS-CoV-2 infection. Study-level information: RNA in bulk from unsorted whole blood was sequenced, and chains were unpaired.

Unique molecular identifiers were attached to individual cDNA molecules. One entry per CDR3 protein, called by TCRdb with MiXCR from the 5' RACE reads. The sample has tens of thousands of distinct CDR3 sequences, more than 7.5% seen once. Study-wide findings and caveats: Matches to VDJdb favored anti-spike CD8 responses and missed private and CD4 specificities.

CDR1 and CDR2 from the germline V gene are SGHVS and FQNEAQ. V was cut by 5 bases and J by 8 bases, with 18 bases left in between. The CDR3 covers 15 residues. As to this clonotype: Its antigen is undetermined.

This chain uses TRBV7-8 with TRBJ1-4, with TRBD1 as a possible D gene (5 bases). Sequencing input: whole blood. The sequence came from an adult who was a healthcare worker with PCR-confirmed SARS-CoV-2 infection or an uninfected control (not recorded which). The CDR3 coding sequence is TGTGCCAGCAGCCCAGAGACCTCGGGGGAGGAAAAACTGTTTTTT. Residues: CASSPETSGEEKLFF.